This TCR beta chain originates from a study of T cell repertoires in cytomegalovirus infection. Study-level information: Use of recently identified HLA-C-restricted and well-studied HLA-B-restricted CMV epitopes was part of the study.

Trimming pared 6 bases from V and 5 bases from J, leaving 13 bases between. The germline V gene has CDR1 LNHDA and CDR2 SQIVND (reference sequence). The CDR3 covers 13 residues. One entry per CDR3 protein results from TCRdb running MiXCR on the reads. The sample holds more than 300,000 distinct CDR3 sequences, roughly 34% seen once. Note on this clonotype: Its cognate antigen is unknown.

General observations from the study: Cumulated frequencies of public TCR beta families served to identify carriers of CMV plus the relevant HLA. Ex vivo, HLA-C-restricted CMV-specific TCR beta clonotypes prevailed over the rest of the response.

This specimen was cultured PBMCs, taken from culture after CMV antigen stimulation. This clonotype was sampled from a human donor in good health (CMV status not recorded). Some clones in this sample may be carry-over from other donors' samples. The chain has TRBV19 and TRBJ1-2; perhaps TRBD1 as D (6 bases). CDR3 sequence reads: CASRNDRTYGYTF. The CDR3 coding sequence is TGTGCCAGTAGAAACGACAGGACTTATGGCTACACCTTC.